This passage covers 22 T cell receptor beta chains from one sample sequenced in a study of cytomegalovirus exposure and HLA in healthy donors. The PCR made use of 60 Vbeta and 13 Jbeta primers. Here immunoSEQ multiplex PCR was the method, and the copy in TCRdb shows in-frame clones only, minus some. The sample shows 160,000 or so clones, about three quarters of them seen only once. Sequencing was performed on PBMCs. The receptors were gathered from a man aged 18 to 30 in good health and CMV-seropositive.

This clone has ten or more counts. This rearrangement joins TRBV28 to TRBJ1-1; 10 bases align to TRBD1. J lost 11 bases, V lost 3 bases, and 12 bases had no gene match. The CDR3 totals 15 residues. CDR1 is MDHEN and CDR2 is SYDVKM in the germline V gene. In DNA, the CDR3 is TGTGCCAGCAGTTTGGACAGGGGGTTGGGGGATAGGGCTTTCTTT. This translates into CASSLDRGLGDRAFF.

The chain joins TRBV19 to TRBJ1-1, with 7 bases identical to TRBD1. V trimming: 4 bases; J trimming: 5 bases; junction bases outside the gene matches: 7. The CDR3 is 14 residues long. Germline V lookup: CDR1 LNHDA, CDR2 SQIVND (reference sequence). CDR3 residues: CASSTHRGGTEAFF. CDR3 in DNA: TGTGCCAGTAGTACCCACAGGGGCGGAACTGAAGCTTTCTTT.

The V call is TRBV7-9, the J call TRBJ2-3; 9 nucleotides align to TRBD1. CDR1 is SEHNR and CDR2 is FQNEAQ in the germline V gene (reference sequence). With V trimmed by 5 bases and J by 5 bases, 8 bases remained unmatched. This CDR3 has 15 residues. The CDR3 bases are TGTGCCAGCAGCCGGAGGACAGGGGTGATAGATACGCAGTATTTT. It translates to CASSRRTGVIDTQYF.

This clone was seen more than once but under ten times. The CDR3 region is CASRGLGGSGELFF. The CDR3 DNA is TGTGCCAGCAGGGGACTTGGGGGGTCCGGGGAGCTGTTTTTT. The genes are TRBV6-1 and TRBJ2-2; possible D gene TRBD2, 6 bases. This CDR3 region has 14 residues. Germline values: CDR1 MNHNS, CDR2 SASEGT. Trimming cost V 6 bases and J 6 bases, with 14 bases left between them.

The V gene is TRBV28, the J gene TRBJ2-7, with 8 bases aligning to TRBD1. CDR1 and CDR2 (germline): MDHEN, SYDVKM. The CDR3 sequence is 14 residues long. The CDR3 bases are TGTGCCAGCAGTGGACAGGGCCCCTCCCACGAGCAGTACGTC. Its protein product is CASSGQGPSHEQYV.

This chain joins TRBV4-1 and TRBJ1-1; TRBD1 agrees at 10 bases. The CDR3 length is 16 residues. Unmatched junction bases numbered 11, after V lost 4 bases and J lost 6 bases. Germline loops: CDR1 MGHRA, CDR2 YSYEKL. CDR3 loop: CASSLPPGQGFAEAFF. CDR3 bases: TGCGCCAGCAGCCTACCACCGGGACAGGGGTTCGCTGAAGCTTTCTTT.

The V call is TRBV30, the J call TRBJ2-1; no clear D. The CDR3 is 14 residues long. Germline V gene sequence: CDR1 GTSNPN, CDR2 SVGIG (reference sequence). Trimming took 2 bases from V and 8 from J, leaving 16 bases between them. CDR3 amino acids: CAWSQLAVFDEQFF. DNA of the CDR3: TGTGCCTGGAGTCAATTAGCTGTGTTCGATGAGCAGTTCTTC.

V gene TRBV2 combines with J gene TRBJ1-4, with a weak D call TRBD1 (6 bases). The V and J ends lost 0 bases and 4 bases respectively, with 12 bases between them. The CDR3 loop spans 16 amino acids. Germline values: CDR1 SNHLY, CDR2 FYNNEI. The CDR3: CASSEALGGFNEKLFF. CDR3 in DNA: TGTGCCAGCAGTGAAGCCCTAGGGGGTTTTAATGAAAAACTGTTTTTT.

The genes are TRBV4-2 and TRBJ1-1; a weak D match, TRBD1 (5 bases). V gave up 0 bases and J gave up 3 bases, with 14 bases separating them. CDR1 and CDR2 from the germline V gene are LGHNA and YNFKEQ. The CDR3 length is 16 residues. CDR3 sequence: CASSQDAMGLYTEAFF. CDR3 sequence (DNA): TGTGCCAGCAGCCAAGATGCCATGGGGCTATACACTGAAGCTTTCTTT.

This chain joins TRBV6-1 and TRBJ1-1; perhaps TRBD1 as D (5 bases). CDR3 length equals 15 residues. Germline CDR1 and CDR2: MNHNS and SASEGT. The V gene lost 0 bases and the J gene lost 1 base, with 9 bases spanning the gap. This CDR3 is CASSEALGENTEAFF. The CDR3 DNA reads TGTGCCAGCAGTGAAGCGCTAGGGGAGAACACTGAAGCTTTCTTT.

This chain links TRBV7-9 with TRBJ2-2; 10 bases fit TRBD2. The trim removed 1 base at V and 2 bases at J, leaving 4 bases unmatched. The V gene's germline CDR1 is SEHNR and CDR2 FQNEAQ (reference sequence). This CDR3 is built from 17 residues. The chain's CDR3 is CASSLDRTSGNTGELFF. CDR3 bases: TGTGCCAGCAGCTTAGACAGGACTAGCGGTAACACCGGGGAGCTGTTTTTT. Drawing the rest from reference TRBV7-9 and TRBJ2-2, the complete variable domain is DTGVSQNPRHKITKRGQNVTFRCDPISEHNRLYWYRQTLGQGPEFLTYFQNEAQLEKSRLLSDRFSAERPKGSFSTLEIQRTEQGDSAMYLCASSLDRTSGNTGELFFGEGSRLTVL.

The CDR3 protein is CAWGQFRETQYF. In DNA, the CDR3 is TGTGCCTGGGGGCAGTTTCGAGAGACCCAGTACTTC. The V call is TRBV30, the J call TRBJ2-5; no clear D. V dropped 5 bases and J dropped 4 bases, with 11 bases sitting between them. CDR3 length: 12 residues. Germline V lookup: CDR1 GTSNPN, CDR2 SVGIG (reference sequence).

This clone occurred once. The J gene is TRBJ2-7, the V gene TRBV29-1, with D perhaps TRBD2 (5 bases). Between the trimmed V and J ends, which lost 6 bases and 1 base, there was a span of 7 bases. CDR1 and CDR2 from the germline V gene are SQVTM and ANQGSEA. The CDR3 has 11 residues. CDR3 sequence: CSVRDSYEQYV. The CDR3 DNA is TGCAGCGTGAGGGATTCCTACGAGCAGTACGTC.

This clone was counted between two and nine times. The CDR3 reads CASSSRDRDTQYF. CDR3 sequence (DNA): TGTGCCAGCAGTTCCCGGGATCGAGATACGCAGTATTTT. The rearrangement uses TRBV6-5 and TRBJ2-3; a possible D gene is TRBD2 (5 bases). The V gene lost 4 bases and the J gene lost 5 bases, with 10 bases spanning the gap. The germline V gene encodes CDR1 MNHEY and CDR2 SVGAGI. The CDR3 is 13 amino acids.

The V gene is TRBV5-1, the J gene TRBJ2-1; no definite D call. Trimming removed 5 bases from V and 10 bases from J, with 19 bases in between. The CDR3 length is 14 residues. Germline V gene sequence: CDR1 SGHRS, CDR2 YFSETQ. CDR3 bases: TGCGCCAGCAGAACCTACCCGGTTGACGGGGAGCAGTTCTTC. Translated, it gives CASRTYPVDGEQFF.

This chain uses TRBV4-1 with TRBJ2-3; 7 bases align to TRBD1. J gave up 1 base and V 5 bases, and 15 bases lay outside the gene matches. This CDR3 is 18 amino acids long. Germline CDR1 is MGHRA and CDR2 is YSYEKL. The CDR3 reads CASSTGLQGSIRTDTQYF. The CDR3, as DNA: TGCGCCAGCAGCACGGGTCTACAGGGGTCCATCCGCACAGATACGCAGTATTTT.

V is TRBV7-2 and J is TRBJ2-7; 7 bases fit TRBD1. This CDR3 is 15 amino acids long. After removal of 1 base from V and 2 bases from J, the junction contained 5 bases not matched to a gene. Germline lookup yields CDR1 SGHTA and CDR2 FQGNSA. The CDR3 DNA reads TGTGCCAGCAGCTTAGGACAGGGTGGTGCCTACGAGCAGTACGTC. Its protein product is CASSLGQGGAYEQYV.

This CDR3 is CASSSQGIEAFF. In nucleotides, the CDR3 is TGTGCCAGCAGCTCTCAGGGGATCGAAGCTTTCTTT. The rearrangement uses TRBV5-5 and TRBJ1-1; D is possibly TRBD1 (6 bases). Germline CDR1 SGHKS, CDR2 YYEKEE (reference sequence). CDR3 length: 12 residues. V was pared by 3 bases and J by 8 bases, with 11 bases between.

Details on this clone: The identical CDR3 is also encoded by other nucleotide sequences in the sample. The chain combines TRBV30 with TRBJ1-1; D is unresolved. CDR1 is GTSNPN, CDR2 SVGIG, per germline (reference sequence). The CDR3 length is 13 residues. V lost 0 bases, J lost 0 bases, and 5 bases lay in between. The CDR3 region has the DNA TGTGCCTGGAGTGTCCTGTTGAACACTGAAGCTTTCTTT. Translating gives CAWSVLLNTEAFF.

V usage is TRBV14 and J usage is TRBJ1-1, with a possible D match to TRBD1 (6 bases). Per the germline V gene, CDR1 is SGHDN and CDR2 is FVKESK. The V end was cut by 4 bases, the J end by 5 bases, with 17 bases between. The CDR3 is 15 residues long. The CDR3 here is CASSRVGAQGTEAFF. The CDR3 DNA sequence: TGTGCCAGCAGCCGCGTAGGCGCGCAGGGGACTGAAGCTTTCTTT.

The chain has TRBV2 and TRBJ1-5; a weak D match, TRBD1 (6 bases). CDR1 and CDR2 (germline): SNHLY, FYNNEI. The CDR3 sequence is 16 residues long. V was trimmed by 5 bases and J by 3 bases, leaving 17 bases between them. For the CDR3, the DNA is TGTGCCAGCAGTCCTAGAGGGGGGGGCCTCAATCAGCCCCAGCATTTT. Residues: CASSPRGGGLNQPQHF.

The V gene is TRBV28, the J gene TRBJ1-2, with TRBD1 identical over 7 bases. Germline assignment: CDR1 MDHEN and CDR2 SYDVKM. V gave up 5 bases and J gave up 7 bases; unmatched junction bases: 10. This CDR3 is built from 14 residues. CDR3 amino acids: CASSPGTASGGYTF. CDR3 sequence (DNA): TGTGCCAGCAGTCCCGGGACAGCCAGTGGTGGCTACACCTTC.